This TCR beta chain originates from a study of Ad26.COV2.S vaccination and SARS-CoV-2 variants. The treatment is: roughly 20 received Ad26.COV2.S at low or high dose, single or two shots; a few received placebo; per-sample allocation not given. Samples analyzed were those drawn on day 63 after the first vaccine or placebo injection. Study-wide results and limits: Individuals receiving vaccine had higher spike-specific TCR breadth than placebo recipients did. The breadth of spike-specific CD8+ and CD4+ T cell responses after vaccination was reportedly substantial.

Of note for this clone: Its antigen remains unknown.

The table came from immunoSEQ multiplex PCR; TCRdb's copy has only in-frame clones and leaves some out. The table records 300,000 to 450,000 clones, 70% to 90% of them present only once. Germline V gene sequence: CDR1 SGHTA, CDR2 FQGNSA. There are 13 residues in the CDR3. The V gene lost 2 bases and the J gene lost 8 bases, with 12 bases spanning the gap. The TCR sequence derives from a person aged 18-65 years who received the Ad26.COV2.S COVID-19 vaccine or a placebo. V is TRBV7-2 and J is TRBJ1-2; D is undetermined. The material was peripheral blood, obtained in a trial of Ad26.COV2.S vaccine versus placebo. The CDR3 nucleotides are TGTGCCAGCAGCTTAAGGAGGGCCACGGGCTACACCTTC. Translated, it gives CASSLRRATGYTF. Full variable domain (rest looked up from reference TRBV7-2 and TRBJ1-2): GAGVSQSPSNKVTEKGKDVELRCDPISGHTALYWYRQSLGQGLEFLIYFQGNSAPDKSGLPSDRFSAERTGGSVSTLTIQRTQQEDSAVYLCASSLRRATGYTFGSGTRLTVV.